Here is one T cell receptor beta chain with its context. What it binds is unknown. This specimen belongs to a study of prognosis after radiotherapy for stage I lung cancer. Study conclusions and caveats: Reportedly, TRBV and TRBJ gene usage varied with metastasis presence.

This CDR3 is 18 amino acids long. The V gene lost 4 bases and the J gene lost 1 base, with 19 bases spanning the gap. Germline assignment: CDR1 LGHDT and CDR2 YNNKEL (reference sequence). Peripheral venous blood was drawn in six-milliliter volumes, with a draw taken at each of two separate time points. TCR beta CDR3 was amplified from genomic DNA by two-round multiplex PCR. Round one of PCR was performed, and it used primers specific to each TRBV and TRBJ gene. During the second PCR round, universal primers were used. MiXCR was run by TCRdb on the multiplex PCR reads, yielding one entry per CDR3 protein. Of tens of thousands of distinct CDR3 sequences in the sample, roughly 40% are singletons; the top ten hold less than 40%.

This receptor was identified in a donor aged 50 or older with non-small cell lung cancer. The J gene is TRBJ2-2, the V gene TRBV3-1; TRBD1 or TRBD2 may be the D gene (6 bases each). The specimen was PBMCs, collected before or after stereotactic body radiation therapy (not recorded which). CDR3 region: CASSPLARGARNTGELFF. The CDR3 DNA sequence: TGTGCCAGCAGCCCACTTGCTAGGGGGGCGCGGAACACCGGGGAGCTGTTTTTT.